Sequencing of this TCR beta chain was carried out in a study of shared clonotypes between healthy human individuals. Sequenced by immunoSEQ multiplex PCR; TCRdb stores in-frame clones only, minus some. The repertoire holds some 800,000 clones, with around 92% as singletons. Only CD45RO-negative cells positively selected for CCR7 counted as naive CD8 cells, so terminally differentiated effector memory CD45RA+ cells were excluded. This sequence was found in a man aged 25-45 years in good health. The specimen sequenced was naive CD8+ T cells sorted from blood.

The CDR3 DNA reads as TGCAGCGTTGAAGAGTCGGCCAGGGGTAGCTCCTACGAGCAGTACTTC. It specifies CSVEESARGSSYEQYF. The rearrangement joins TRBV29-1 to TRBJ2-7; possibly TRBD1 for D (6 bases). Germline loops: CDR1 SQVTM, CDR2 ANQGSEA. The CDR3 is 16 residues long. V lost 0 bases and J 0 bases, leaving 15 bases between the germline ends.